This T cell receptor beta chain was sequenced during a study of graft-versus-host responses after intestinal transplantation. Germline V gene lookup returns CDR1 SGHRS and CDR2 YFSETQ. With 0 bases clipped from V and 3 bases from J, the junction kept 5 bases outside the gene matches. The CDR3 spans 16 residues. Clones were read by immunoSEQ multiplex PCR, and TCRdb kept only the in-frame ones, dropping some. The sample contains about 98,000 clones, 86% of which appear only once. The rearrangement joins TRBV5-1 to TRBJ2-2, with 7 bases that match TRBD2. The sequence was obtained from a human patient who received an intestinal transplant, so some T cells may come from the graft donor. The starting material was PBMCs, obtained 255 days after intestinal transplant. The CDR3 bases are TGCGCCAGCAGCTTGGCAGGTCGGGAGGACACCGGGGAGCTGTTTTTT. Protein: CASSLAGREDTGELFF.